This TCR beta chain was sequenced during a study of T-cell reconstitution after alpha-beta-depleted transplantation in children. After removal of 3 bases from V and 5 bases from J, the junction contained 2 bases not matched to a gene. The germline gives CDR1 SGHTA, CDR2 FQGNSA. The CDR3 runs to 14 residues. This sample's TCRbeta library carried unique molecular identifier barcodes. One entry per CDR3 protein, called by TCRdb with MiXCR from the PCR reads. This table has approximately 500,000 distinct CDR3 sequences, approximately 10% appearing once. At least ten counts were recorded for this clonotype. Antigen specificity is unknown. Findings and limits, study-wide: At day 60, the high TCRbeta diversity found in some patients originated from recipient T cells and thymic progenitors that had survived. Several hundred rapidly expanded clones from non-depleted graft cells reportedly supplied alpha-beta T cells about two months post-transplant. Most T-cell counts and diversity one year after the transplant came from T cells that were newly produced.

This chain links TRBV7-2 with TRBJ2-2; TRBD2 matches 8 bases. The receptor was derived from a child under 10 years old with inherited bone marrow failure, due to receive a stem cell transplant. The sequenced sample was PBMCs, obtained before TCRalphabeta/CD19-depleted stem cell transplant. The CDR3 reads CASSLSGSTGELFF. The CDR3 bases are TGTGCCAGCAGCTTGAGCGGGAGTACCGGGGAGCTGTTTTTT. Using reference TRBV7-2 and TRBJ2-2 for the parts outside the CDR3, the full variable domain is GAGVSQSPSNKVTEKGKDVELRCDPISGHTALYWYRQSLGQGLEFLIYFQGNSAPDKSGLPSDRFSAERTGGSVSTLTIQRTQQEDSAVYLCASSLSGSTGELFFGEGSRLTVL.